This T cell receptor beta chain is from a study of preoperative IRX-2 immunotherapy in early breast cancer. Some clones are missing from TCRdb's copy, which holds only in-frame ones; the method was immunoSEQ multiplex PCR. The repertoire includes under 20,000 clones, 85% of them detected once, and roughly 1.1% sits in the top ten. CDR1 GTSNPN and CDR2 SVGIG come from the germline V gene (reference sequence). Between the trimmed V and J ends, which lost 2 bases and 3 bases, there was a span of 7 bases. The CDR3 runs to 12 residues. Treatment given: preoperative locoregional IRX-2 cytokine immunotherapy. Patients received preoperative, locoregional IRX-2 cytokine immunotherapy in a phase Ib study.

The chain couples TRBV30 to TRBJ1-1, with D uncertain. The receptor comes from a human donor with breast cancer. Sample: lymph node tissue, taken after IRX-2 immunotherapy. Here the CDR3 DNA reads TGTGCCTGGAGTTGGGGTTACACTGAAGCTTTCTTT. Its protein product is CAWSWGYTEAFF.